This T cell receptor beta chain emerged from a study of cytomegalovirus exposure and HLA in healthy donors. General study results and limits: Reports indicated that the classifier achieved high specificity and sensitivity in diagnosing cytomegalovirus status.

For this clone: The antigen is undetermined.

The CDR3 has 15 amino acids. V shed 8 bases, J shed 5 bases, and the junction held 14 bases outside the gene matches. CDR1 MNHEY and CDR2 SVGAGI come from the germline V gene. TCRdb's table, derived via immunoSEQ multiplex PCR, lists solely in-frame clones and lacks some. The data hold 100,000 to 150,000 clones, with approximately 92% observed a single time. The donors were part of the validation cohort, which consisted of more than 90 subjects and was separate from the first cohort of 600 to 850 subjects. The receptor comes from a woman aged 18-35 years in good health and CMV-seronegative. Material for sequencing was PBMCs. This chain connects TRBV6-5 to TRBJ1-1, with 7 bases fitting TRBD1. CDR3: CASDHLNSGGTEAFF. CDR3 nucleotides: TGTGCCAGCGATCACCTCAATTCAGGGGGTACTGAAGCTTTCTTT.